This is a list of T cell receptor beta chains from one sample in a study of regulatory T cells in long-lasting Graves disease. Each CDR3 protein gets one entry after TCRdb re-called the multiplex PCR reads with MiXCR. The sample yields approximately 400,000 distinct CDR3 sequences, 20% to 25% seen once. The material sequenced was peripheral blood mononuclear cells (PBMCs), taken when the disease was refractory, from a patient treated with antithyroid drugs. The receptors originated from a female donor with Graves disease. Each CDR3 is given with its conserved first and last residue. The order of the fields is V gene, J gene, D gene, clone size, CDR3 protein, CDR3 DNA. A D gene is named only where the DNA matches it firmly. A clone size is listed for some rows: how often the clone was seen (once, few, many), or a class if it is expanded.

v_gene: TRBV20-1; j_gene: TRBJ1-4; d_gene: NA; abundance: few; CDR3aa: CSARVSGGEKLFF; CDR3nt: TGCAGTGCTAGAGTTAGCGGGGGGGAAAAACTGTTTTTT
v_gene: TRBV2; j_gene: TRBJ2-3; d_gene: NA; abundance: NA; CDR3aa: CASSEGRGSTDTQYF; CDR3nt: TGTGCCAGCAGTGAAGGTCGTGGGAGCACAGATACGCAGTATTTT
v_gene: TRBV30; j_gene: TRBJ1-5; d_gene: NA; abundance: many; CDR3aa: CAWSDGGEPQHF; CDR3nt: TGTGCCTGGAGTGACGGGGGAGAGCCCCAGCATTTT
v_gene: TRBV20-1; j_gene: TRBJ2-2; d_gene: NA; abundance: many; CDR3aa: CSARDQLTKNTGELFF; CDR3nt: TGCAGTGCTAGAGATCAGTTGACAAAGAATACCGGGGAGCTGTTTTTT
v_gene: TRBV6-2/TRBV6-3; j_gene: TRBJ1-1; d_gene: NA; abundance: many; CDR3aa: CASSYEGSGDAFF; CDR3nt: TGTGCCAGCAGTTACGAGGGTAGCGGGGATGCTTTCTTT
v_gene: TRBV10-3; j_gene: TRBJ1-2; d_gene: TRBD1; abundance: NA; CDR3aa: CAISEGQGRWYGYTF; CDR3nt: TGTGCCATCAGTGAAGGACAGGGTCGATGGTATGGCTACACCTTC
v_gene: TRBV20-1; j_gene: TRBJ2-7; d_gene: NA; abundance: NA; CDR3aa: CSARDEGMPVSYEQYF; CDR3nt: TGCAGTGCTAGAGATGAGGGCATGCCAGTCTCCTACGAGCAGTACTTC
v_gene: TRBV10-3; j_gene: TRBJ1-1; d_gene: TRBD1; abundance: many; CDR3aa: CAISEGTGNTEAFF; CDR3nt: TGTGCCATCAGTGAAGGGACAGGGAACACTGAAGCTTTCTTT
v_gene: TRBV10-3; j_gene: TRBJ1-2; d_gene: NA; abundance: NA; CDR3aa: CAISESINRPFDGYTF; CDR3nt: TGTGCCATCAGTGAGTCAATAAACCGTCCCTTCGATGGCTACACCTTC
v_gene: TRBV5-1; j_gene: TRBJ2-7; d_gene: TRBD1; abundance: NA; CDR3aa: CASSLARQGYEQYF; CDR3nt: TGCGCCAGCAGCTTGGCGCGACAGGGGTACGAGCAGTACTTC
v_gene: TRBV11-2; j_gene: TRBJ1-1; d_gene: NA; abundance: many; CDR3aa: CASSLRRGATEAFF; CDR3nt: TGTGCCAGCAGCCTTCGACGGGGGGCCACTGAAGCTTTCTTT
v_gene: TRBV20-1; j_gene: TRBJ1-1; d_gene: NA; abundance: once; CDR3aa: CSARPMGQNTEAFF; CDR3nt: TGCAGTGCTAGACCAATGGGGCAGAACACTGAAGCTTTCTTT
v_gene: TRBV20-1; j_gene: TRBJ2-7; d_gene: NA; abundance: NA; CDR3aa: CSASMGVGEQYF; CDR3nt: TGCAGTGCTAGTATGGGAGTCGGCGAGCAGTACTTC
v_gene: TRBV12-3/TRBV12-4; j_gene: TRBJ2-4; d_gene: NA; abundance: NA; CDR3aa: CASSLDGRTGIQYF; CDR3nt: TGTGCCAGCAGTTTAGACGGCAGGACGGGCATTCAGTACTTC
v_gene: TRBV20-1; j_gene: TRBJ1-2; d_gene: NA; abundance: many; CDR3aa: CSARAPQGGYTF; CDR3nt: TGCAGTGCTAGAGCTCCCCAGGGTGGCTACACCTTC
v_gene: TRBV7-9; j_gene: TRBJ1-1; d_gene: TRBD1; abundance: NA; CDR3aa: CASSLVGQGNTEAFF; CDR3nt: TGTGCCAGCAGCTTAGTTGGACAGGGGAACACTGAAGCTTTCTTT
v_gene: TRBV29-1; j_gene: TRBJ2-5; d_gene: NA; abundance: NA; CDR3aa: CSLISSGRGKETQYF; CDR3nt: TGCAGCCTGATTAGTAGCGGAAGGGGGAAAGAGACCCAGTACTTC
v_gene: TRBV20-1; j_gene: TRBJ2-5; d_gene: TRBD2; abundance: many; CDR3aa: CSARMPGLAGGQETQYF; CDR3nt: TGCAGTGCTAGGATGCCGGGACTAGCGGGAGGACAAGAGACCCAGTACTTC
v_gene: TRBV11-1; j_gene: TRBJ2-5; d_gene: NA; abundance: many; CDR3aa: CASSLEGRVYQETQYF; CDR3nt: TGTGCCAGCAGCCTAGAAGGTCGAGTGTACCAAGAGACCCAGTACTTC
v_gene: TRBV29-1; j_gene: TRBJ2-2; d_gene: NA; abundance: few; CDR3aa: CSVESRIGELFF; CDR3nt: TGCAGCGTTGAGTCTAGAATCGGGGAGCTGTTTTTT
v_gene: TRBV28; j_gene: TRBJ2-1; d_gene: NA; abundance: few; CDR3aa: CASSPGSYNEQFF; CDR3nt: TGTGCCAGCAGCCCTGGCTCCTACAATGAGCAGTTCTTC
v_gene: TRBV5-6; j_gene: TRBJ1-2; d_gene: NA; abundance: many; CDR3aa: CASSLAEDGYTF; CDR3nt: TGTGCCAGCAGCTTGGCTGAGGATGGCTACACCTTC
v_gene: TRBV5-5; j_gene: TRBJ2-7; d_gene: NA; abundance: NA; CDR3aa: CASSRGNIYEQYF; CDR3nt: TGTGCCAGCAGCAGGGGAAACATCTACGAGCAGTACTTC
v_gene: TRBV19; j_gene: TRBJ2-6; d_gene: NA; abundance: once; CDR3aa: CASSTPGFSGANVLTF; CDR3nt: TGTGCCAGTAGTACCCCAGGATTCTCTGGGGCCAACGTCCTGACTTTC
v_gene: TRBV27; j_gene: TRBJ2-5; d_gene: TRBD2; abundance: many; CDR3aa: CASSLSGGGETQYF; CDR3nt: TGTGCCAGCAGTTTAAGTGGGGGGGGGGAGACCCAGTACTTC
v_gene: TRBV7-2; j_gene: TRBJ2-7; d_gene: NA; abundance: many; CDR3aa: CASSLAMASRIYEQYF; CDR3nt: TGTGCCAGCAGCTTAGCCATGGCTAGTCGGATCTACGAGCAGTACTTC
v_gene: TRBV2; j_gene: TRBJ2-2; d_gene: TRBD2; abundance: NA; CDR3aa: CATRLAENTGELFF; CDR3nt: TGTGCCACAAGACTAGCGGAGAACACCGGGGAGCTGTTTTTT
v_gene: TRBV3-1; j_gene: TRBJ2-7; d_gene: NA; abundance: many; CDR3aa: CASSQDGTYYEQYF; CDR3nt: TGTGCCAGCAGCCAAGATGGGACTTACTACGAGCAGTACTTC
v_gene: TRBV6-5; j_gene: TRBJ2-7; d_gene: NA; abundance: many; CDR3aa: CASSYSIYGMSYEQYF; CDR3nt: TGTGCCAGCAGTTACTCGATTTACGGAATGAGCTACGAGCAGTACTTC
v_gene: TRBV6-1; j_gene: TRBJ1-2; d_gene: NA; abundance: many; CDR3aa: CASKSEANYGYTF; CDR3nt: TGTGCCAGCAAGTCAGAAGCTAACTATGGCTACACCTTC
v_gene: TRBV19; j_gene: TRBJ2-3; d_gene: NA; abundance: few; CDR3aa: CASSIDRWLGTPSTDTQYF; CDR3nt: TGTGCCAGTAGTATAGATCGCTGGTTGGGGACACCTAGCACAGATACGCAGTATTTT